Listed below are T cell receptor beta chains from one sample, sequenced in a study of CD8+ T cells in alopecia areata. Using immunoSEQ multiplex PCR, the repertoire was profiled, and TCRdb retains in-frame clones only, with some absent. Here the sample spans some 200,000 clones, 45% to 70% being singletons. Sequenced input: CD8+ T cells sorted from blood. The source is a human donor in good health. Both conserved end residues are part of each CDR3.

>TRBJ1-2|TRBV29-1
CSVEQQEIIYGYTF
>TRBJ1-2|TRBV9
CASSVGRDNYGYTF
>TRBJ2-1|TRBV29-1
CSVEGLAGLNEQFF
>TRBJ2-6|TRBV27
CASSLSATGGSGANVLTF
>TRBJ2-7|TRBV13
CASRGAADYEQYF
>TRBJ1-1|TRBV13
CASSARGEGTEAFF
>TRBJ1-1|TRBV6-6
CASSWSANTEAFF
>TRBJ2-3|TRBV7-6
CASSLGTQIGDTQYF
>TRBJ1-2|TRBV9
CASSSPTYGYTF
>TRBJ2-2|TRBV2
CASTWGPNTGELFF
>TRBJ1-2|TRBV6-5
CASSSSGAVGYTF
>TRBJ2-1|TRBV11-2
CASSPRRGRNEQFF
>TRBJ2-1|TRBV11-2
CASIILIGRYNEQFF
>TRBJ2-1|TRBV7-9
CASSLAKNEQFF
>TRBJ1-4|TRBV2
CASLKIRGMDEKLFF
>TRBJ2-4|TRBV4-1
CASSSSLAKNIQYF
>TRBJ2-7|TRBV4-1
CASSLGTEVVYEQYF
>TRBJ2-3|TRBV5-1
CASCLAGTDTQYF
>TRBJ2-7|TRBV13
CASSFDRGHEQYF
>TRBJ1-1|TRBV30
CAWSVTGVSEAFF
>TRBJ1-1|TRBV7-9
CASSGDRGLNTEAFF
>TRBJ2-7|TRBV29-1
CSVETPGQDTSYEQYF
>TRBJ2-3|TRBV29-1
CSVEVPTSGGAQYF
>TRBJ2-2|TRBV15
CATRSDRRELFF
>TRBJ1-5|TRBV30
CAWGDNQPQHF
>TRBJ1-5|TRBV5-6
CASSHGTGNQPQHF
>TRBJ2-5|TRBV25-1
CASGSGGAWETQYF
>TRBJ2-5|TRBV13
CASTAPRTQETQYF
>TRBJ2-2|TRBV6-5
CASSYSTSNTGELFF
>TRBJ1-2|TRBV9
CASSEYDRDGYTF
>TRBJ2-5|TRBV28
CASSSVQETQYF
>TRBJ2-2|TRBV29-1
CSVEGDRGNTGELFF
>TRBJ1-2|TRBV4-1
CASSQAGTGYGYTF
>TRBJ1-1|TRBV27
CASSLTGGSEAFF
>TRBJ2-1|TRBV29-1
CSVPRDNEQFF
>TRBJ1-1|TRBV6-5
CASSQRENTEAFF
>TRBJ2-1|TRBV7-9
CASSLGYNEQFF
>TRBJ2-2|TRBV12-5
CASGHREYSNTGELFF
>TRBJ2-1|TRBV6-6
CASARTSGDEQFF
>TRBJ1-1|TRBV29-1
CSVEEAGTPNTEAFF
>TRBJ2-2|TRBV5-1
CASSLDTRNPNTGELFF
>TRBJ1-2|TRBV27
CASSPGTGDGYTF
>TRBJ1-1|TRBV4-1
CASSLPTWHANTEAFF
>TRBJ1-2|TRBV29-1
CSVTPGSGEYGYTF
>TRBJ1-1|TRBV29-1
CSVVWGEAFF
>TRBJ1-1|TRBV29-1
CSVPAGAEAFF
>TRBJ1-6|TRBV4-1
CASSQDSRGDSPLHF
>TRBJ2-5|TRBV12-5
CASAMGGSQETQYF
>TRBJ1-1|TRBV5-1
CASSVGTADEAFF
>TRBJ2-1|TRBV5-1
CASSLGTGLEQFF
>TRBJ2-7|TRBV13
CASSPGTAGYEQYF